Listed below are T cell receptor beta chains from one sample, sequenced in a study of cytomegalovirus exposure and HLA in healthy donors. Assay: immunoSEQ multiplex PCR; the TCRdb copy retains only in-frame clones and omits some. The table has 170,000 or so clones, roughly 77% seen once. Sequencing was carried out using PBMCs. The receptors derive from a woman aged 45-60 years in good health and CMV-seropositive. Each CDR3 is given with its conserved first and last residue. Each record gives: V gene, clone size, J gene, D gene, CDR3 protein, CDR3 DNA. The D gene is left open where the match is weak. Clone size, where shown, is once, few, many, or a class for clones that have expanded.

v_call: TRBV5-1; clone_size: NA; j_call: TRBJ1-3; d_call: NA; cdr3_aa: CASSETPVSGNTIYF; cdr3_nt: TGCGCCAGCAGCGAAACACCCGTCTCTGGAAACACCATATATTTT
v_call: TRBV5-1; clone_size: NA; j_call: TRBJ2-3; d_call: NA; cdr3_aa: CASSYRAASTDTQYF; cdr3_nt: TGCGCCAGCAGTTATCGAGCGGCTAGCACAGATACGCAGTATTTT
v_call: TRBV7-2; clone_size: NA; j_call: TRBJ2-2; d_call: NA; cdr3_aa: CASSSRTGIGFTGELFF; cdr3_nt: TGTGCCAGCAGCTCGCGAACAGGGATAGGTTTCACCGGGGAGCTGTTTTTT
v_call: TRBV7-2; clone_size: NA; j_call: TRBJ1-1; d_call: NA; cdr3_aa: CASTVRGMTAPEAFF; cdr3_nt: TGTGCCAGCACCGTGCGAGGAATGACCGCGCCTGAAGCTTTCTTT
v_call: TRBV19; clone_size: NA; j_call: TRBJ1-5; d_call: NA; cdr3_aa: CASSIQGGSNQPQHF; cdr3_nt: TGTGCCAGTAGTATACAGGGTGGGAGCAATCAGCCCCAGCATTTT
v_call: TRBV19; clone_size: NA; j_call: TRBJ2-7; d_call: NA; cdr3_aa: CASSISASYEQYF; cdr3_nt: TGTGCCAGTAGTATCAGCGCCTCCTACGAGCAGTACTTC
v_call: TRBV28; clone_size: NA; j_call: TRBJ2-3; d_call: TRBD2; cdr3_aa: CASSLVLAGVDTQYF; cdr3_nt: TGTGCCAGCAGTTTAGTTCTAGCGGGGGTCGATACGCAGTATTTT
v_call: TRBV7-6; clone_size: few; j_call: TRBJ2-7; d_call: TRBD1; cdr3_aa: CASGSETGGEQYF; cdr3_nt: TGTGCCAGCGGGTCCGAGACAGGGGGCGAGCAGTACTTC
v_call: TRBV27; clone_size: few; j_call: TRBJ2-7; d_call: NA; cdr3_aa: CASSLGGLSDEQYF; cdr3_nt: TGTGCCAGCAGTTTAGGAGGGCTAAGCGACGAGCAGTACTTC
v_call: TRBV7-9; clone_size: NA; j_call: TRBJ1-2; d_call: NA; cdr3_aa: CASSLAQGNYGYTF; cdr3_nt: TGTGCCAGCAGCTTAGCCCAGGGAAACTATGGCTACACCTTC
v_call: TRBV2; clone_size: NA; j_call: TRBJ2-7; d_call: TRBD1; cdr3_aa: CASGQVPWDEQYF; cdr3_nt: TGTGCCAGCGGACAGGTGCCTTGGGACGAGCAGTACTTC
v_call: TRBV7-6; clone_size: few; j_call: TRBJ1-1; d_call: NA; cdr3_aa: CASSPTGLPNTEAFF; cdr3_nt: TGTGCCAGCAGCCCCACTGGTCTCCCGAACACTGAAGCTTTCTTT
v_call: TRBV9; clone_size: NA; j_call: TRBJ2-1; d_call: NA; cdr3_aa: CASSGSSNEQFF; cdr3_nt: TGTGCCAGCAGCGGGAGTTCCAATGAGCAGTTCTTC
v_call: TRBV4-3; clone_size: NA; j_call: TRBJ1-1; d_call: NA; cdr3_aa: CASSVARGTEAFF; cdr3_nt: TGCGCCAGCAGCGTTGCCAGGGGCACTGAAGCTTTCTTT
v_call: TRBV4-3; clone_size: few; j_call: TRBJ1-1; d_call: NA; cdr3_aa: CATPKEGNTEAFF; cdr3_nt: TGCGCCACCCCAAAGGAGGGGAACACTGAAGCTTTCTTT
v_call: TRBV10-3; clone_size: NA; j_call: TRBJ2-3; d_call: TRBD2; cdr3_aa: CAISGTGGADTQYF; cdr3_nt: TGTGCCATCAGTGGAACGGGGGGAGCGGATACGCAGTATTTT
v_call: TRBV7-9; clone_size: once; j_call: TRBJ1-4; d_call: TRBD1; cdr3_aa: CASRPTGGGAGTNEKLFF; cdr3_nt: TGTGCCAGCAGGCCTACAGGGGGTGGTGCCGGAACTAATGAAAAACTGTTTTTT
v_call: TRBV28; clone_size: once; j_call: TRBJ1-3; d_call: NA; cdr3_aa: CASSLSGGTGNTIYF; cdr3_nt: TGTGCCAGCAGTTTATCAGGTGGTACTGGAAACACCATATATTTT
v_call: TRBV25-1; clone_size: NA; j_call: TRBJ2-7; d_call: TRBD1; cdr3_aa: CASIDRGSGEQYF; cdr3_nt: TGTGCCAGCATTGACAGGGGTTCTGGCGAGCAGTACTTC
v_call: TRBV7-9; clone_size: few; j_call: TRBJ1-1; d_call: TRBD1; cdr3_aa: CASSLYRGSEAFF; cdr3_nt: TGTGCCAGCAGCTTATACAGGGGATCGGAAGCTTTCTTT
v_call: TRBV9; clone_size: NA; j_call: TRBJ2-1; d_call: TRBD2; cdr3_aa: CASSPSRRENRGRFDEQFF; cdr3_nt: TGTGCCAGCAGCCCCTCGAGGCGGGAGAATAGAGGTCGCTTCGATGAGCAGTTCTTC
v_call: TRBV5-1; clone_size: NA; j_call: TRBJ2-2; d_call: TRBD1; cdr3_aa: CASSLGDRVTGELFF; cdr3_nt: TGCGCCAGCAGCTTGGGGGACAGAGTTACCGGGGAGCTGTTTTTT
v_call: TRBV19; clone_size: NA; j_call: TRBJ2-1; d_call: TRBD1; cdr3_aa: CASRGTGNYNEQFF; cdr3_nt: TGTGCCAGTAGAGGGACAGGGAACTACAATGAGCAGTTCTTC
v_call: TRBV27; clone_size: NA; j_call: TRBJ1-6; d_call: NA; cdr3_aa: CASSLQGTYNSPLHF; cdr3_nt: TGTGCCAGCAGTCTACAGGGTACCTATAATTCACCCCTCCACTTT
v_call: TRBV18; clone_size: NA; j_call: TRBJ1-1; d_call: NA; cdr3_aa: CASSLHTRANTEAFF; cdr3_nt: TGTGCCAGCTCCCTTCACACCAGGGCTAACACTGAAGCTTTCTTT
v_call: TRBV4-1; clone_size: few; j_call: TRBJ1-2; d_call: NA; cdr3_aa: CASSQGGIPFLNYGYTF; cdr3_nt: TGCGCCAGCAGCCAAGGAGGGATCCCGTTCCTTAACTATGGCTACACCTTC
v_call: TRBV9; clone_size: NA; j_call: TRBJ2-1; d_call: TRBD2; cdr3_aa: CASSPGLADYNEQFF; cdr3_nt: TGTGCCAGCAGCCCCGGACTAGCAGATTACAATGAGCAGTTCTTC
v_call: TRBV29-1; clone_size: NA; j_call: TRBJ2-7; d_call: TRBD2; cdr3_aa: CSVASRLAGEQYF; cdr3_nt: TGCAGCGTGGCTTCGAGACTAGCTGGCGAGCAGTACTTC
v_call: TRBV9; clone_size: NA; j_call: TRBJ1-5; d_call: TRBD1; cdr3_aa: CASSATQGPPQHF; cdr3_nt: TGTGCCAGCAGCGCAACACAGGGGCCGCCCCAGCATTTT
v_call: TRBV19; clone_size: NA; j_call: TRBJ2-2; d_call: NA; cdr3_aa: CASSWTALNTGELFF; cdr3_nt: TGTGCCAGTAGTTGGACAGCACTGAACACCGGGGAGCTGTTTTTT
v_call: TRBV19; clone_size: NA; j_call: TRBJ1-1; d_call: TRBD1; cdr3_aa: CASIDRAVNTEAFF; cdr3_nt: TGTGCCAGTATCGACAGGGCGGTGAACACTGAAGCTTTCTTT
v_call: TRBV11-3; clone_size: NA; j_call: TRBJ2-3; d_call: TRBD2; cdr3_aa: CASSRGGTSTDTQYF; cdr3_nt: TGTGCCAGCAGCCGGGGGGGCACTAGCACAGATACGCAGTATTTT
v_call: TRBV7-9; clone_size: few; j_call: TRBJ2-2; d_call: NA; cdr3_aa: CASIWNTGELFF; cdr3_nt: TGTGCCAGCATCTGGAACACCGGGGAGCTGTTTTTT
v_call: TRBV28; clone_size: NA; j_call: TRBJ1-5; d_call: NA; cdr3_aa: CASSPPENGGNQPQHF; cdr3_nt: TGTGCCAGCAGTCCTCCGGAGAACGGGGGCAATCAGCCCCAGCATTTT
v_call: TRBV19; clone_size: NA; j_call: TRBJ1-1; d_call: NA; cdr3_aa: CASSVFYRVYYTEAFF; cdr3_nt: TGTGCCAGTAGTGTATTCTACAGGGTATATTACACTGAAGCTTTCTTT
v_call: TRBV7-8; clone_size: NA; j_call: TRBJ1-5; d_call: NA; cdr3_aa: CASSQRQYNQPQHF; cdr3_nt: TGTGCCAGCAGCCAACGACAGTATAATCAGCCCCAGCATTTT
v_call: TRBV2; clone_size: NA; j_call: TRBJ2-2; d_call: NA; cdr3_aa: CASRKEGRGAGELFF; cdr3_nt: TGTGCCAGCCGAAAGGAGGGAAGGGGCGCCGGGGAGCTGTTTTTT
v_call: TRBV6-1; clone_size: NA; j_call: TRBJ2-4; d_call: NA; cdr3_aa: CASSKRGAGKNIQYF; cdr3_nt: TGTGCCAGCAGTAAACGGGGGGCTGGCAAAAACATTCAGTACTTC
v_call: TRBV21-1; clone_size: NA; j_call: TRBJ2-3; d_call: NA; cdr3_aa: CASSPETGPRVGTDTQYF; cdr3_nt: TGTGCCAGCAGCCCTGAGACAGGGCCTAGGGTCGGCACAGATACGCAGTATTTT
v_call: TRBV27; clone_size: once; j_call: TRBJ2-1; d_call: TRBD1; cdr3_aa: CASSLPQGQGYLNEQFF; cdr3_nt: TGTGCCAGCAGTTTACCTCAAGGACAGGGGTATCTTAATGAGCAGTTCTTC
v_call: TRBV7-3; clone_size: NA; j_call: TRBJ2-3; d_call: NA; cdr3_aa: CASSLSGADPTDTQYF; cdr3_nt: TGTGCCAGCAGCTTAAGCGGCGCAGACCCCACAGATACGCAGTATTTT
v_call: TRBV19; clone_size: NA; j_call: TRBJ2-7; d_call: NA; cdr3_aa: CASSSGSLAYEQYF; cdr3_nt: TGTGCCAGTAGTAGTGGTTCGTTAGCCTACGAGCAGTACTTC
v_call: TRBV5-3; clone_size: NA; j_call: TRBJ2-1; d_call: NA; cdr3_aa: CARTSGVLYGGDPYNEQFF; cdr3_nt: TGTGCCAGAACCTCAGGAGTTCTATACGGGGGAGACCCTTACAATGAGCAGTTCTTC